This T cell receptor (beta chain) was identified during a study of T cells in Graves' hyperthyroidism and ophthalmopathy. General study points: A model of 13 V-J pairs discriminated ophthalmopathy from stable hyperthyroidism.

CDR3 size: 16 residues. Germline V gives CDR1 SGHRS, CDR2 YFSETQ. The ends were cut back, 0 bases at V and 8 bases at J, with 15 bases in the middle. Concerning this clonotype: Its antigen is as yet unknown. A much larger clone lies a single base off, so this may be a read error.

Amplification of TCR beta CDR3 regions was performed using RNA transcripts as template. TCR CDR3 regions were first amplified by RT-PCR with HTBI primers. TCRdb independently ran MiXCR on the multiplex PCR reads; one entry per CDR3 protein. Here the sample spans 640,000 or so distinct CDR3 sequences, 12% to 15% being singletons. The sequenced sample was blood. The chain has TRBV5-1 and TRBJ1-6, with D uncertain. The sequence was collected from a young woman with Graves' ophthalmopathy. The CDR3 is CASSLVEAGPDSPLHF. The DNA of the CDR3 is TGCGCCAGCAGCTTGGTAGAGGCTGGTCCTGATTCACCCCTCCACTTT.